This passage covers 5 T cell receptor beta chains from one sample sequenced in a study of cytomegalovirus exposure and HLA in healthy donors. PCR employed 60 Vbeta and 13 Jbeta primers. The assay was immunoSEQ multiplex PCR, and TCRdb's table has in-frame clones only and misses some. Altogether around 150,000 clones are present, around 80% being singletons, with the ten largest covering roughly 2.3%. Sequencing was performed on PBMCs. The source is a man aged 25 to 45 in good health and CMV-seronegative.

The genes are TRBV28 and TRBJ1-1; D might be TRBD1 (5 bases). The CDR3 extends over 12 amino acids. V was pared by 7 bases and J by 7 bases, with 13 bases between. Per germline, CDR1 MDHEN and CDR2 SYDVKM. CDR3 loop: CASTSGKDEAFF. CDR3 sequence (DNA): TGTGCCAGCACCTCAGGGAAGGATGAAGCTTTCTTT.

This chain links TRBV25-1 with TRBJ2-3; 14 bases are a match to TRBD2. Per germline, CDR1 MGHDK and CDR2 SYGVNS. The CDR3 loop spans 16 amino acids. J gave up 5 bases and V 8 bases, and 9 bases lay outside the gene matches. CDR3 DNA: TGTGCCAGCGCTCCGGTTGGGACTAGCGGGAGAGATACGCAGTATTTT. It is translated as CASAPVGTSGRDTQYF.

This clone was found a few times. V is TRBV28 and J is TRBJ1-3; D is perhaps TRBD1 (5 bases). The CDR3 is made up of 14 amino acids. CDR1 and CDR2 (germline): MDHEN, SYDVKM. Trimming shortened V by 2 bases and J by 3 bases, and 8 bases separated the two germline ends. Written as DNA, the CDR3 is TGTGCCAGCAGTTTAACAGGTGGTGGAAACACCATATATTTT. It codes for CASSLTGGGNTIYF.

The chain is built from TRBV5-6 and TRBJ2-1, with D possibly being TRBD2 (5 bases). There are 15 residues in the CDR3. Germline V gene lookup returns CDR1 SGHDT and CDR2 YYEEEE. Between the trimmed V and J ends, which lost 0 bases and 7 bases, there was a span of 14 bases. The CDR3 spells CASSLVLSGSNEQFF. The DNA of the CDR3 is TGTGCCAGCAGCTTGGTGCTGAGCGGAAGTAATGAGCAGTTCTTC.

This clone was found once. The J gene is TRBJ1-2, the V gene TRBV5-1, with TRBD1 identical over 7 bases. The CDR3 contains 13 residues. V lost 4 bases to trimming and J lost 7 bases; unmatched junction nucleotides: 7. From germline, CDR1 is SGHRS and CDR2 YFSETQ. The CDR3: CASSRGQGGGYTF. The CDR3 DNA is TGCGCCAGCAGCCGGGGCCAGGGGGGTGGCTACACCTTC.